These 22 T cell receptor beta chains were sequenced from one sample in a study of cytomegalovirus exposure and HLA in healthy donors. PCR used 60 Vbeta primers and 13 Jbeta primers. Some clones are missing from TCRdb's copy, which holds only in-frame ones; the method was immunoSEQ multiplex PCR. The repertoire holds roughly 110,000 clones, with 60% to 80% as singletons. The sample taken for sequencing was PBMCs. The source of these receptors is a female donor in good health and CMV-seronegative.

The chain has TRBV7-3 and TRBJ2-6; unclear D gene. This CDR3 comprises 17 residues. V lost 5 bases, J lost 0 bases, and 14 bases lay in between. Germline values: CDR1 SGHTA, CDR2 FQGTGA. The CDR3 region has the DNA TGTGCCAGCAGCCTAAGGTCCCACATCTCTGGGGCCAACGTCCTGACTTTC. Translating it yields CASSLRSHISGANVLTF.

This CDR3 reads CASSPPLPGAQYF. CDR3 DNA: TGTGCCAGCAGCCCACCCCTCCCTGGGGCGCAGTACTTC. The chain combines TRBV6-5 with TRBJ2-7; D possibly corresponds to TRBD1 (5 bases). CDR1 MNHEY and CDR2 SVGAGI come from the germline V gene. CDR3 length: 13 residues. Trimming removed 6 bases at V and 9 bases at J, with 18 bases between.

This chain links TRBV28 with TRBJ1-4; D perhaps matches TRBD1 (5 bases). Trimming pared 5 bases from V and 6 bases from J, leaving 16 bases between. Germline V gene lookup returns CDR1 MDHEN and CDR2 SYDVKM. This CDR3 region has 15 residues. Here the CDR3 reads CASSGEGLLDEKLFF. CDR3 nucleotides: TGTGCCAGCAGTGGGGAGGGGCTCCTGGATGAAAAACTGTTTTTT.

V gene TRBV2 combines with J gene TRBJ2-1; D is possibly TRBD2 (6 bases). The CDR3 sequence is 12 residues long. Germline V gene lookup returns CDR1 SNHLY and CDR2 FYNNEI. Trimming took 4 bases from V and 9 from J, leaving 10 bases between them. The DNA for the CDR3 is TGTGCCAGCAGTGGGAGGGTGCCTGAGCAGTTCTTC. As protein: CASSGRVPEQFF.

The V gene is TRBV11-1, the J gene TRBJ1-4, with 7 nucleotides matching TRBD1. V was clipped by 5 bases and J by 5 bases; unmatched bases: 8. The CDR3 totals 15 residues. Germline CDR1 SGHAT, CDR2 FQDESV (reference sequence). This CDR3 reads CASSANRGMNEKLFF. CDR3 sequence (DNA): TGTGCCAGCAGCGCGAACAGGGGCATGAATGAAAAACTGTTTTTT.

In this sample, this clone turned up a few times. The V call is TRBV27, the J call TRBJ2-7, with a weak D call TRBD1 (7 bases). The CDR3 length is 14 residues. Trimming stripped 7 bases from V and 6 bases from J, with 19 bases between. Germline V CDR1 and CDR2: MNHEY, SMNVEV (reference sequence). The CDR3 DNA follows: TGTGCCAGCAACCGTCAGGGGGGCTTTGGCGAGCAGTACTTC. Its translation is CASNRQGGFGEQYF.

The chain combines TRBV19 with TRBJ2-7; 9 bases agree with TRBD1. Trimming removed 6 bases from V and 3 bases from J; junction bases left unmatched: 9. There are 15 residues in the CDR3. Germline CDR1 LNHDA, CDR2 SQIVND (reference sequence). DNA for the CDR3: TGTGCCAGTAGCGACGTCGGGACAGGGTACTACGAGCAGTACTTC. This gives the protein CASSDVGTGYYEQYF.

The rearrangement joins TRBV7-6 to TRBJ2-7; 9 bases map to TRBD2. V lost 5 bases and J lost 3; bases outside the gene matches: 8. CDR1 is SGHVS and CDR2 is FNYEAQ in the germline V gene. This CDR3 is built from 15 residues. CDR3 sequence (DNA): TGTGCCAGCAGCCCCATGGCTAGCGGGAACTACGAGCAGTACTTC. This gives the protein CASSPMASGNYEQYF.

This clone showed up just a few times. The chain combines TRBV19 with TRBJ1-5; 10 bases fit TRBD1. Per the germline V gene, CDR1 is LNHDA and CDR2 is SQIVND (reference sequence). This CDR3 spans 15 amino acids. V lost 6 bases and J lost 6; bases outside the gene matches: 8. The chain's CDR3 is CASRELTGGFQPQHF. CDR3 in DNA: TGTGCCAGTAGGGAACTGACAGGGGGCTTTCAGCCCCAGCATTTT.

V gene TRBV7-6 combines with J gene TRBJ1-2; D gene unclear. The V and J ends lost 5 bases and 6 bases respectively, with 10 bases between them. The germline V gene encodes CDR1 SGHVS and CDR2 FNYEAQ. The CDR3 totals 12 residues. CDR3 protein: CASSPNGDGYTF. The CDR3 DNA sequence: TGTGCCAGCAGCCCGAACGGGGATGGCTACACCTTC.

The rearrangement joins TRBV5-6 to TRBJ1-3, with TRBD1 identical over 8 bases. Unmatched junction bases numbered 6, after V lost 2 bases and J lost 2 bases. Germline CDR1 is SGHDT and CDR2 is YYEEEE. There are 16 residues in the CDR3. CDR3 residues: CASSFGTGATGNTIYF. For the CDR3, the DNA is TGTGCCAGCAGCTTCGGGACAGGCGCAACTGGAAACACCATATATTTT.

V is TRBV2 and J is TRBJ2-7, with TRBD1 matching 7 bases. V was pared by 4 bases and J by 4 bases, with 7 bases of the junction left unmatched. Germline loops: CDR1 SNHLY, CDR2 FYNNEI. There are 14 residues in the CDR3. As DNA, the CDR3 is TGTGCCAGCAGTGTAGGGGGCGGTAGGTACGAGCAGTACTTC. Translating gives CASSVGGGRYEQYF.

This clone has more than one count but fewer than ten. This chain links TRBV15 with TRBJ1-2, with 10 bases that match TRBD1. The J segment lost 4 bases and the V segment lost 6 bases, leaving 8 bases of the junction unmatched. This CDR3 is 15 amino acids long. Looked up from germline, CDR1 is LNHNV and CDR2 is YYDKDF (reference sequence). CDR3 residues: CATSFPGQGRYGYTF. As DNA, the CDR3 is TGTGCCACCAGTTTTCCGGGACAGGGGCGCTATGGCTACACCTTC.

The V call is TRBV7-9, the J call TRBJ1-2; tentatively, D is TRBD1 (6 bases). CDR1 and CDR2 (germline): SEHNR, FQNEAQ (reference sequence). The CDR3 is made up of 15 amino acids. The ends were cut back, 3 bases at V and 3 bases at J, with 14 bases in the middle. As DNA, the CDR3 is TGTGCCAGCAGCTTCACGGGACACCCGGACTATGGCTACACCTTC. Residues: CASSFTGHPDYGYTF.

CDR3 DNA sequence: TGTGCCAGCAGCCTCATCCGGCAGGGGGCTCACTACGAGCAGTACTTC. Translation: CASSLIRQGAHYEQYF. The chain has TRBV28 and TRBJ2-7; 8 bases line up with TRBD1. The J segment lost 3 bases and the V segment lost 6 bases, leaving 13 bases of the junction unmatched. CDR3 size: 16 residues. Germline V CDR1 and CDR2: MDHEN, SYDVKM.

This clone has only one observation. The rearrangement links TRBV7-3 to TRBJ2-7; 7 positions match TRBD2. V trimming: 2 bases; J trimming: 7 bases; junction bases outside the gene matches: 11. CDR3 length: 15 amino acids. The germline gives CDR1 SGHTA, CDR2 FQGTGA. For the CDR3, the DNA is TGTGCCAGCAGCTTAGACAGCGGGGCGTATACGGAGCAGTACTTC. Translated: CASSLDSGAYTEQYF.

This clone was picked up one time. The chain is built from TRBV10-2 and TRBJ2-1; 8 nucleotides align to TRBD2. V lost 0 bases and J lost 5; bases outside the gene matches: 15. The germline CDR1 and CDR2 sequences are WSHSY and SAAADI. The CDR3 length is 19 residues. The CDR3 here is CASSESRGGLLAVDNEQFF. CDR3 nucleotide sequence: TGCGCCAGCAGTGAGTCGCGGGGTGGGTTACTAGCGGTTGACAATGAGCAGTTCTTC.

This clone was observed a handful of times. J is TRBJ1-1 and V is TRBV29-1; a weak D match, TRBD1 (5 bases). Trimming took 3 bases from V and 10 from J, leaving 12 bases between them. The germline gives CDR1 SQVTM, CDR2 ANQGSEA. This CDR3 is built from 11 residues. The CDR3 here is CSVDRVPGAFF. The CDR3 bases are TGCAGCGTTGACAGGGTTCCGGGAGCTTTCTTT.

This clone turned up a few times. This chain connects TRBV28 to TRBJ2-1, with 8 bases identical to TRBD2. V lost 3 bases and J lost 4; bases outside the gene matches: 5. Germline V gene sequence: CDR1 MDHEN, CDR2 SYDVKM. The CDR3 loop spans 15 amino acids. CDR3 sequence reads: CASSLGSGAYNEQFF. The DNA of the CDR3 is TGTGCCAGCAGTTTGGGTAGCGGGGCGTACAATGAGCAGTTCTTC.

The chain combines TRBV7-9 with TRBJ2-3; TRBD1 is a possible D gene (5 bases). The CDR3 is made up of 15 amino acids. With 5 bases removed from V and 2 bases from J, the gap between germline ends came to 14 bases. The V gene's germline CDR1 is SEHNR and CDR2 FQNEAQ (reference sequence). The chain's CDR3 is CASSPQGFATDTQYF. The CDR3 coding sequence is TGTGCCAGCAGCCCCCAGGGTTTTGCCACAGATACGCAGTATTTT.

This clone was seen more than once but under ten times. V is TRBV4-3 and J is TRBJ2-7; D possibly corresponds to TRBD2 (5 bases). The CDR3 covers 15 residues. Germline CDR1 LGHNA, CDR2 YSLEER. Trimming removed 0 bases at V and 0 bases at J, with 9 bases between. CDR3 residues: CASSQDRRSSYEQYF. The CDR3 DNA reads TGCGCCAGCAGCCAAGATAGGAGGTCCTCCTACGAGCAGTACTTC.

This clone was observed a few times. The chain uses TRBV30 and TRBJ2-1; D is possibly TRBD1 (5 bases). Germline assignment: CDR1 GTSNPN and CDR2 SVGIG (reference sequence). CDR3 length equals 14 residues. V dropped 3 bases and J dropped 0 bases, with 9 bases sitting between them. CDR3 sequence reads: CAWRDISSYNEQFF. The CDR3 DNA follows: TGTGCCTGGAGGGACATTAGCTCCTACAATGAGCAGTTCTTC.